The sequence of this TCR beta chain was determined in a study of blood T cell repertoires in COVID-19. Study-wide background: COVID-19 samples from acute and convalescent phases originated in the United States, Italy and Spain.

Participants, roughly 18 to 89 years old, spanned more than 20 US areas. The study assigned cohorts using participant-reported clinical history. The count of this clone is one. The CDR3 is 14 amino acids. Germline CDR1 SGHNT, CDR2 YYREEE (reference sequence). Trimming took off 0 bases at V and 8 bases at J, with 14 bases between the two ends. As originally analysed: Nucleated cell counts were estimated from reference gene primer amplification. Sequencing was performed with immunoSEQ multiplex PCR; in TCRdb, only in-frame clones are kept and a portion is missing. D and trimming were read from the DNA, whereas the V and J calls and clone size are those reported in that table. The table has approximately 170,000 clones, roughly 80% seen once.

Sequenced input: PBMCs or T cells enriched from blood (not recorded which). This receptor was taken from a man in his fifties or sixties who had recovered from COVID-19. This rearrangement joins TRBV5-4 to TRBJ1-2; D perhaps matches TRBD1 (5 bases). The CDR3 nucleotides are TGTGCCAGCAGCTTGGAGGGGCCGGGTCGAGGCTACACCTTC. This sequence encodes CASSLEGPGRGYTF.